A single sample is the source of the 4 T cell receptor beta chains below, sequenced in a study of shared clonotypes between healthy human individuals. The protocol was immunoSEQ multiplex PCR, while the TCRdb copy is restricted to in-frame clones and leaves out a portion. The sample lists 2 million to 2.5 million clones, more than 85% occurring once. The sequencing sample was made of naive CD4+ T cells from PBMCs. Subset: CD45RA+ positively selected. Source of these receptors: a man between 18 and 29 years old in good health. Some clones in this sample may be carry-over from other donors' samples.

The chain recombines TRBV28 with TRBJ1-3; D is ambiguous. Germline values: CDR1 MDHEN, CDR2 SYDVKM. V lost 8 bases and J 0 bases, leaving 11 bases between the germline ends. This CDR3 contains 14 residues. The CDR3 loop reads CASEGRHSGNTIYF. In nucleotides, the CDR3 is TGTGCCAGCGAAGGGCGCCACTCTGGAAACACCATATATTTT.

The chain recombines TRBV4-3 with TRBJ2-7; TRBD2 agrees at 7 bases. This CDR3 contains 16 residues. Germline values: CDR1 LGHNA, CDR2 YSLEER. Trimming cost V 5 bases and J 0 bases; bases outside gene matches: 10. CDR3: CASSRAAGVSSYEQYF. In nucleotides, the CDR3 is TGCGCCAGCAGCAGGGCGGCGGGAGTATCCTCCTACGAGCAGTACTTC.

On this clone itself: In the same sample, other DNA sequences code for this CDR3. The CDR3 DNA is TGTGCCAGCAGCTTAAGAGGGGGTCAAGAGACCCAGTACTTC. Translation gives CASSLRGGQETQYF. This sequence joins TRBV5-4 and TRBJ2-5; D possibly corresponds to TRBD1 (6 bases). From germline, CDR1 is SGHNT and CDR2 YYREEE (reference sequence). Deletions cut 2 bases from V and 2 bases from J, with 10 bases between. The CDR3 runs 14 residues.

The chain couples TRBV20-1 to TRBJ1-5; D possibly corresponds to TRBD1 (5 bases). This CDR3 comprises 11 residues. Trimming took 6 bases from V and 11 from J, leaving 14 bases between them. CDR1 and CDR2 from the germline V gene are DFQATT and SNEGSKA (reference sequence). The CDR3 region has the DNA TGCAGTGCCAGGGCGAGGTTAGCCCAGCATTTT. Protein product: CSARARLAQHF.